This note documents a single TCR beta chain sequence. Its antigen remains unidentified. Unique molecular identifiers were incorporated when the TCRbeta library was constructed. From the PCR reads, TCRdb called clonotypes with MiXCR, one entry per CDR3 protein. The sample holds approximately 220,000 distinct CDR3 sequences; 17% are singletons and the top ten take 40% to 50%. The CDR3 extends over 16 amino acids. From germline, CDR1 is LGHNA and CDR2 YSLEER. V was clipped by 0 bases and J by 7 bases; unmatched bases: 8. The sample originates from a study of T-cell reconstitution after alpha-beta-depleted transplantation in children. The study, taken as a whole, reports: Where alpha-beta T cells came from about two months after transplant was reportedly several hundred expanded graft clones.

The sequence was collected from a male patient aged 2 to 10 who had a stem cell transplant for acute lymphoblastic leukemia, so the T cells may come from the graft donor. The rearrangement uses TRBV4-3 and TRBJ2-1, with 8 bases matching TRBD2. The source was PBMCs, mostly from graft donor cells, collected 360 days after TCRalphabeta/CD19-depleted stem cell transplant. The CDR3 DNA reads TGCGCCAGCAGCCAAGATCACCTAGCGGGTTGGAATGAGCAGTTCTTC. The encoded protein is CASSQDHLAGWNEQFF.